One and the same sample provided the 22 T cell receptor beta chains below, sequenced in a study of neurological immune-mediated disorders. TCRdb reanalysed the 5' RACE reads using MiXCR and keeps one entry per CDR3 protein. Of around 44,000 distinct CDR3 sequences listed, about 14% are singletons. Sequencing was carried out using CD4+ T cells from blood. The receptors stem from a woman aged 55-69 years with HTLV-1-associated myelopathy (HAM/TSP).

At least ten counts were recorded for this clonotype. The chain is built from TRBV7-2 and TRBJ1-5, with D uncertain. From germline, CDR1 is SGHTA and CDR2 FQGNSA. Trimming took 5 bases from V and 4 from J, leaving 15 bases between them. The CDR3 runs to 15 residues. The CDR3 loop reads CASSLLLGANQPQHF. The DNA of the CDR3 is TGTGCCAGCAGCCTCCTTTTAGGAGCTAATCAGCCCCAGCATTTT.

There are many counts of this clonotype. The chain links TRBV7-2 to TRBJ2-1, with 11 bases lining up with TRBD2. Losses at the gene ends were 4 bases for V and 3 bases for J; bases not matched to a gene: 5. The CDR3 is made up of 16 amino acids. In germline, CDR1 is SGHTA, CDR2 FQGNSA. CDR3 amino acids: CASSSLAGGLYNEQFF. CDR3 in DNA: TGTGCCAGCAGCTCCTTAGCGGGGGGGCTCTACAATGAGCAGTTCTTC.

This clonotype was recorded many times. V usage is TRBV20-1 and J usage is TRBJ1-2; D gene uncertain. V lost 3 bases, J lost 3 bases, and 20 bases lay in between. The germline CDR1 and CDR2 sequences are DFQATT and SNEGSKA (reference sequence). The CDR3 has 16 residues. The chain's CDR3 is CSASLPHEIEYYGYTF. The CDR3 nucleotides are TGCAGTGCTAGCCTGCCACACGAAATAGAGTACTATGGCTACACCTTC.

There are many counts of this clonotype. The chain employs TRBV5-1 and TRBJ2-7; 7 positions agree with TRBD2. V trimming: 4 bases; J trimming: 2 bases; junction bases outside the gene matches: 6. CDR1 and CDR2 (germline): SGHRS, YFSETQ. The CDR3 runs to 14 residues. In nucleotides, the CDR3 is TGCGCCAGCAGCCGGGAGGCTGGTCCCTACGAGCAGTACTTC. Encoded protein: CASSREAGPYEQYF.

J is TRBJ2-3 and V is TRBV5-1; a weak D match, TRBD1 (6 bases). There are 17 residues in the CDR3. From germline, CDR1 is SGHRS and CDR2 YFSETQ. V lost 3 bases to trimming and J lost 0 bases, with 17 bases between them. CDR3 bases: TGCGCCAGCAGCTCTTCAGGGGCCCCTTACAGCACAGATACGCAGTATTTT. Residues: CASSSSGAPYSTDTQYF.

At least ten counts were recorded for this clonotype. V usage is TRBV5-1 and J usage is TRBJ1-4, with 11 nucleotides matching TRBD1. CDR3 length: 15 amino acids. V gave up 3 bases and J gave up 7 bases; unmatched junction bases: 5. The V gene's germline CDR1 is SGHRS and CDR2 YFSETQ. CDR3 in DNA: TGCGCCAGCAGCTCCACGGGACAGGGGGTTGAAAAACTGTTTTTT. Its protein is CASSSTGQGVEKLFF. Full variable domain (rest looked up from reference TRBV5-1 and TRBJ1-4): KAGVTQTPRYLIKTRGQQVTLSCSPISGHRSVSWYQQTPGQGLQFLFEYFSETQRNKGNFPGRFSGRQFSNSRSEMNVSTLELGDSALYLCASSSTGQGVEKLFFGSGTQLSVL.

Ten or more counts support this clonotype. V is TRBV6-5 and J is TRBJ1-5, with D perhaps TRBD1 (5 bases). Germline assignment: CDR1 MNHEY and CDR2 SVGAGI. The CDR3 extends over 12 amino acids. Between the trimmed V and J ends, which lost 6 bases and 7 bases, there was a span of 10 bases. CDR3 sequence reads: CASSSSGQPQHF. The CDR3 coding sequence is TGTGCCAGCAGCTCGTCAGGGCAGCCCCAGCATTTT.

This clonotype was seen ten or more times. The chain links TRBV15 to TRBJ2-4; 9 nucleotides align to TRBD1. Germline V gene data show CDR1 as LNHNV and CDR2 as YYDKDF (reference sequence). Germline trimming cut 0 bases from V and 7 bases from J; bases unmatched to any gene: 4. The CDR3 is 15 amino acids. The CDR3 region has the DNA TGTGCCACCAGCAGAGATTTGACAGGGGGTAACATTCAGTACTTC. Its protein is CATSRDLTGGNIQYF.

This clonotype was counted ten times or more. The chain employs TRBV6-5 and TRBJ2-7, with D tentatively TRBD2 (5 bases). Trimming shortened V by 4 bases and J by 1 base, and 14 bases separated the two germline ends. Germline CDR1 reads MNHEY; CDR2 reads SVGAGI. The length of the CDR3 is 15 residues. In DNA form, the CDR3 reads TGTGCCAGCAGTTCCGGGCGGAGGAGTTCCTACGAGCAGTACTTC. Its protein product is CASSSGRRSSYEQYF.

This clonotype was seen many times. For the CDR3, the DNA is TGCGCCAGCAGGTTTAATCCCTATAGTGAAGCTTTCTTT. Its translation is CASRFNPYSEAFF. The chain has TRBV5-1 and TRBJ1-1; D not resolved. This CDR3 region has 13 residues. Germline V lookup: CDR1 SGHRS, CDR2 YFSETQ. The V end was cut by 5 bases, the J end by 7 bases, with 15 bases between. Filled out from reference TRBV5-1 and TRBJ1-1, the complete variable domain reads KAGVTQTPRYLIKTRGQQVTLSCSPISGHRSVSWYQQTPGQGLQFLFEYFSETQRNKGNFPGRFSGRQFSNSRSEMNVSTLELGDSALYLCASRFNPYSEAFFGQGTRLTVV.

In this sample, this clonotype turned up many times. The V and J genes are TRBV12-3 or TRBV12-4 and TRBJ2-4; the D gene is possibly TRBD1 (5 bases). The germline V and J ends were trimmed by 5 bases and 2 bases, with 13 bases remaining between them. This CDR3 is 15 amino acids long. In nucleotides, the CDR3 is TGTGCCAGCAGTCCCTCAGGGCTCTCCAAAAACATTCAGTACTTC. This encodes CASSPSGLSKNIQYF.

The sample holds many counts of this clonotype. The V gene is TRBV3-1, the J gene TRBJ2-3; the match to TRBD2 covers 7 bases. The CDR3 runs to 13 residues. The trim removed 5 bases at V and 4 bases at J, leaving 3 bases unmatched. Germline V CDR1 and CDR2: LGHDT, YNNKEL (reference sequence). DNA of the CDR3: TGTGCCAGCAGCTCGGGGGGATCAGATACGCAGTATTTT. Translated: CASSSGGSDTQYF.

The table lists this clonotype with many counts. CDR3 amino acids: CATSGGGVADTQYF. The CDR3 nucleotides read TGTGCCACCAGCGGGGGGGGAGTTGCAGATACGCAGTATTTT. The V gene is TRBV15, the J gene TRBJ2-3; 7 nucleotides agree with TRBD2. Losses at the gene ends were 5 bases for V and 4 bases for J; bases not matched to a gene: 6. The CDR3 is made up of 14 amino acids. The V gene's germline CDR1 is LNHNV and CDR2 YYDKDF (reference sequence).

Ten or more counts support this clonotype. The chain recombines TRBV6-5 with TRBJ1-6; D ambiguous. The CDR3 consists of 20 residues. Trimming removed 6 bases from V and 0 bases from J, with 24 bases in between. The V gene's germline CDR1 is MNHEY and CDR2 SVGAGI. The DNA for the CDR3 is TGTGCCAGCAGCCACACCCGCTTCCTCTTCTCTAGCTCCTATAATTCACCCCTCCACTTT. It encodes CASSHTRFLFSSSYNSPLHF.

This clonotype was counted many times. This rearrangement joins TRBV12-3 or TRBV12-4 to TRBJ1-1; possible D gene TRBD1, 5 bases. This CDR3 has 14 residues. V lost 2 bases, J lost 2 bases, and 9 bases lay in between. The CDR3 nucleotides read TGTGCCAGCAGTTTAAGGGGCAGAAACACTGAAGCTTTCTTT. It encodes CASSLRGRNTEAFF.

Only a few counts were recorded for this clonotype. The CDR3 DNA follows: TGTGCCAGCAATCGCGGGGAGGATGAGCAGTTCTTC. Translated, it gives CASNRGEDEQFF. J is TRBJ2-1 and V is TRBV7-3; tentative D call: TRBD2 (6 bases). Germline V gives CDR1 SGHTA, CDR2 FQGTGA. CDR3 length equals 12 residues. The germline V and J ends were trimmed by 7 bases and 8 bases, with 12 bases remaining between them.

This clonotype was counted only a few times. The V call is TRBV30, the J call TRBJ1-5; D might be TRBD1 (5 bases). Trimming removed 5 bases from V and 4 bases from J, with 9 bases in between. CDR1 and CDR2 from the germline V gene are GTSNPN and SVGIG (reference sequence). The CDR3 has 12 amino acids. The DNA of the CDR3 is TGTGCCTGGGGGGGGGAAAATCAGCCCCAGCATTTT. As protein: CAWGGENQPQHF.

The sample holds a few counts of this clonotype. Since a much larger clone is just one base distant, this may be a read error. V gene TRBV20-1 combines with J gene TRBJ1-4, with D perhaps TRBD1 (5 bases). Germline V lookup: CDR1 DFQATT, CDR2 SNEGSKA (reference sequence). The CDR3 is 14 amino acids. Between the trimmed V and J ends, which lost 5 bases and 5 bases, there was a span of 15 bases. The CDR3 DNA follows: TGCAGTGCTCCTGCGGTGGGGCTCAATGAAAAACTGTTTTTT. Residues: CSAPAVGLNEKLFF.

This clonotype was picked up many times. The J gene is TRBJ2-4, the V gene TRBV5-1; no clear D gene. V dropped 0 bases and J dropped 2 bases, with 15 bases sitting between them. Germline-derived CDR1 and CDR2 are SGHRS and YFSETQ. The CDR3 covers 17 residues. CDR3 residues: CASSLGRSPWTKNIQYF. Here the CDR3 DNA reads TGCGCCAGCAGCTTGGGAAGGTCCCCGTGGACCAAAAACATTCAGTACTTC.

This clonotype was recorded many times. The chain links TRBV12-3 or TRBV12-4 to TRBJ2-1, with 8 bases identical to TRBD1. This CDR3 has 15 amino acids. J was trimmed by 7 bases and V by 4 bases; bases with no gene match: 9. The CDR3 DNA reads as TGTGCCAGCAGTTCCACCGGGACAGGCACGAATGAGCAGTTCTTC. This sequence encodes CASSSTGTGTNEQFF.

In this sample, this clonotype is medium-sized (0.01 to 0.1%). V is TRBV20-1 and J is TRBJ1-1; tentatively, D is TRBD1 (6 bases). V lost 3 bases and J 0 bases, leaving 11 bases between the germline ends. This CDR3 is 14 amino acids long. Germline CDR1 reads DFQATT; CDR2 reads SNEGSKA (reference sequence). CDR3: CSASIPGVNTEAFF. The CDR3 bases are TGCAGTGCTAGCATCCCAGGGGTGAACACTGAAGCTTTCTTT.

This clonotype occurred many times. CDR3 loop: CASSSTSDPRTDTQYF. The DNA of the CDR3 is TGCGCCAGCAGCTCGACTAGCGATCCGCGCACAGATACGCAGTATTTT. The J gene is TRBJ2-3, the V gene TRBV5-1; 8 positions agree with TRBD2. The ends lost 3 bases at V and 1 base at J; junction bases unmatched: 7. CDR1 is SGHRS, CDR2 YFSETQ, per germline. The CDR3 extends over 16 amino acids.